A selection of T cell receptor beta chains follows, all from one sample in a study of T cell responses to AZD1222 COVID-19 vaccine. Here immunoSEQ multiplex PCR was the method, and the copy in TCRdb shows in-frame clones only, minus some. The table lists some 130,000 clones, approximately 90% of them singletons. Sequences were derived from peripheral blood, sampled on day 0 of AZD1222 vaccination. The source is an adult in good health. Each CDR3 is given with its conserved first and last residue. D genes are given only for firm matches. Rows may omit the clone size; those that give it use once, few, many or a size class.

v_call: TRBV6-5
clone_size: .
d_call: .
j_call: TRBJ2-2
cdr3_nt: TGTGCCAGCAGTTACAATAGGGAGCCAAACACCGGGGAGCTGTTTTTT
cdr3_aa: CASSYNREPNTGELFF

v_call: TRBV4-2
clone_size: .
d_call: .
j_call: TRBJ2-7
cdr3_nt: TGTGCCAGCAGCCACCCAGCGCCCGAAACAACCTACGAGCAGTACTTC
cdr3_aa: CASSHPAPETTYEQYF

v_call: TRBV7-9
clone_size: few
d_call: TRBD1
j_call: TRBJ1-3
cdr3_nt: TGTGCCAGCAGCCCAACAGGGGCCCGTATTTCTGGAAACACCATATATTTT
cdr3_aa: CASSPTGARISGNTIYF

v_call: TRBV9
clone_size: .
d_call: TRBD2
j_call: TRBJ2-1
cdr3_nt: TGTGCCAGCAGCGCGGGACTAGCGAGGGGCCTCTCCTACAATGAGCAGTTCTTC
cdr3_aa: CASSAGLARGLSYNEQFF

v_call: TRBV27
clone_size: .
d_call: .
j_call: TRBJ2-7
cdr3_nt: TGTGCCAGCAGTTTATCCGCGGGAAGGGGCGAGCAGTACTTC
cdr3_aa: CASSLSAGRGEQYF

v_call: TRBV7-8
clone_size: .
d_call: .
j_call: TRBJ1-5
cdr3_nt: TGTGCCAGCAGCTTAAAGTATAGCAATCAGCCCCAGCATTTT
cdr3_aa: CASSLKYSNQPQHF

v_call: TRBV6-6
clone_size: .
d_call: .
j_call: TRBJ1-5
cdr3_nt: TGTGCCGGGAGCGGGGGGGAAGGGCAGCCCCAGCATTTT
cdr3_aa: CAGSGGEGQPQHF

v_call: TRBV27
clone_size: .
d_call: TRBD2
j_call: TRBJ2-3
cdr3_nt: TGTGCCAGCAGTCCGCCCGGGGTAGCGGGGGGGAATACGCAGTATTTT
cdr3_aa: CASSPPGVAGGNTQYF

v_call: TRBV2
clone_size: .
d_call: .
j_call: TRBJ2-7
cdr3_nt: TGTGCCGGGAATAGGGGCGGGGCGGTCGAGCAGTACTTC
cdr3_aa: CAGNRGGAVEQYF

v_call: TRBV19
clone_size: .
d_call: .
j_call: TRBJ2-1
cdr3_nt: TGTGCCAGTATAGGTAGGATCTATGGTGAGCAGTTCTTC
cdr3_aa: CASIGRIYGEQFF

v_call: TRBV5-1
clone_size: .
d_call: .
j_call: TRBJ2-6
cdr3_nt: TGCGCCAGCAGCTTGGTCGCCCCTGGGGCCAACGTCCTGACTTTC
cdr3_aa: CASSLVAPGANVLTF

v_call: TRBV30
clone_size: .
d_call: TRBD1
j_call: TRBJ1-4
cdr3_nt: TGTGCCTGGCTGGGACAGTTTAATGAAAAACTGTTTTTT
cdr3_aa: CAWLGQFNEKLFF

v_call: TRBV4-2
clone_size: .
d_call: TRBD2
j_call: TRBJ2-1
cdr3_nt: TGTGCCAGCAGCCAAAAGGCGGGGACTAGCGGGGGGCGGGTTTATGAGCAGTTCTTC
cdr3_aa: CASSQKAGTSGGRVYEQFF

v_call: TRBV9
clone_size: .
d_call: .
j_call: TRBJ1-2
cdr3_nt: TGTGCCAGCAGCGTAGGGGATGGCTACACCTTC
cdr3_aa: CASSVGDGYTF

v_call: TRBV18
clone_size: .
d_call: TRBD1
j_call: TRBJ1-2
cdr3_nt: TGTGCCAGCTCACCAGGGACAGGGGGCTACTATGGCTACACCTTC
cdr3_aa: CASSPGTGGYYGYTF

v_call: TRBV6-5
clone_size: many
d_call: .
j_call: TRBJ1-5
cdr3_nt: TGTGCCAGCACCGGGGCGGGTAAAGGTCAGCCCCAGCATTTT
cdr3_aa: CASTGAGKGQPQHF

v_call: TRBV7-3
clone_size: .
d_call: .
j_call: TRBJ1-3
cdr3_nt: TGTGCCAGCAGCTTAGGGGGAACTGGAAACACCATATATTTT
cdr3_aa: CASSLGGTGNTIYF

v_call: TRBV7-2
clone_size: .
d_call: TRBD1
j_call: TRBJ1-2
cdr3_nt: TGTGCCAGCAGCTTTCAACAGGGGGCTAAAGGCTACACCTTC
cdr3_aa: CASSFQQGAKGYTF

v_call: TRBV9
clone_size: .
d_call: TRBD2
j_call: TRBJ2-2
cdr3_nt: TGTGCCAGCAGCAGACGGACTAGCGGGGGTACCGGGGAGCTGTTTTTT
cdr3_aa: CASSRRTSGGTGELFF

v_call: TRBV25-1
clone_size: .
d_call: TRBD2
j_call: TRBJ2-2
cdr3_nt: TGTGCCAGCAGTGAACGGGGAGCGGGGCTGGGCCTCACCGGGGAGCTGTTTTTT
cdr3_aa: CASSERGAGLGLTGELFF

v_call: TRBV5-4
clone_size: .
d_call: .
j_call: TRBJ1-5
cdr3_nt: TGTGCCAGCAGCCCCGAGGGGGGCAATCAGCCCCAGCATTTT
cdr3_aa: CASSPEGGNQPQHF

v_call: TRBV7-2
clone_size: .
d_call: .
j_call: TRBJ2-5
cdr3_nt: TGTGCCAGCAGCTTTAAGCCCAAGGAGACCCAGTACTTC
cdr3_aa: CASSFKPKETQYF

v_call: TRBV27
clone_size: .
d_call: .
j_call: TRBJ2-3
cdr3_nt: TGTGCCAGCAGTACCGCCCGGGGTAGCACAGATACGCAGTATTTT
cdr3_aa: CASSTARGSTDTQYF

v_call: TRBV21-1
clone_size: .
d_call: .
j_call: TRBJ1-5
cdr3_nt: TGTGCCAGCAGCAAAGACCGAGGCACTCCTGCTAGCAATCAGCCCCAGCATTTT
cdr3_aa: CASSKDRGTPASNQPQHF

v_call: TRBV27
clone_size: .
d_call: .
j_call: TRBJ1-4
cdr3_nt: TGTGCCAGCAGTTATGGCGGGACAATCGAGAGTGGAAAACTGTTTTTT
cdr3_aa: CASSYGGTIESGKLFF

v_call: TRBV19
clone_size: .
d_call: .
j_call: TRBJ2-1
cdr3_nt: TGTGCCAGTAGTATACAGGGATTTGGTGAGCAGTTCTTC
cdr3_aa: CASSIQGFGEQFF

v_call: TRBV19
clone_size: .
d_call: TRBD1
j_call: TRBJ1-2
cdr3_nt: TGTGCCAGTAGGGGGACAGACTTCTATGGCTACACCTTC
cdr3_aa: CASRGTDFYGYTF

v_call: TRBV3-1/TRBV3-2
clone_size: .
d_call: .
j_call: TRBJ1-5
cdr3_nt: TGTGCCAGCAGCACCACAGGCAATCAGCCCCAGCATTTT
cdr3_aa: CASSTTGNQPQHF